Sequencing of this T cell receptor beta chain was carried out in a study of vaccination effects on CD4 cells after COVID-19. Study details: Samples were given by two convalescent patients 16 days and one week before vaccination.

General observations from the study: Pronounced clonal contraction occurred in clones induced by infection and by vaccine late after vaccination.

Data came from immunoSEQ multiplex PCR; TCRdb stores just in-frame clones and leaves some out. The sample holds tens of thousands of clones, approximately 73% seen once. ViraFEST used viral peptide pools to expand antigen-specific CD4+ T cells before sequencing. Subsequent to less than twelve days of culture, CD4+ T cells were isolated. Confirmation by PCR established that the person had SARS-CoV-2 infection between March and December 2020. PBMC cultures contained 2 million or so cells per well, approximately 11 IU/ml IL-2 and around 9.4 ug/ml peptides. Days 3 and 7 saw half the medium replaced with IL-2 medium. This CDR3 is 13 amino acids long. Trimming at V came to 9 bases and at J to 3 bases, leaving 6 bases not matched to a gene. In germline, CDR1 is MNHEY, CDR2 SVGAGI. In its sample, this clone was seen a few times. No antigen is known for it.

The sequence was obtained from a human donor who had a prior SARS-CoV-2 infection. The chain carries TRBV6-5 and TRBJ2-7; 9 bases agree with TRBD1. Sequenced here: CD4+ T cells from PBMCs cultured with a peptide pool, sampled before COVID-19 vaccination. CDR3: CASTGTGLYEQYF. The CDR3 DNA follows: TGTGCCAGTACCGGGACAGGGCTCTACGAGCAGTACTTC.